The present T cell receptor beta chain was sequenced within a study of blood T cell repertoires in COVID-19. Study-wide background: The analysed material was cDNA or gDNA that came from T cells, B-cell-depleted T cells, or PBMCs.

The CDR3 runs to 15 residues. Germline V lookup: CDR1 SGHTA, CDR2 FQGTGA. V was trimmed by 5 bases and J by 1 base, leaving 14 bases between them. Data came from immunoSEQ multiplex PCR; TCRdb stores just in-frame clones and leaves some out. The sample yields more than 40,000 clones, 80% to 90% seen once. Sequenced input: peripheral blood. The chain employs TRBV7-3 and TRBJ1-1, with D possibly being TRBD1 (6 bases). This sequence was found in a woman of 80 years or more with acute or convalescent COVID-19. The CDR3 reads CASSIQGNGNTEAFF. Written as DNA, the CDR3 is TGTGCCAGCAGCATCCAGGGGAATGGGAACACTGAAGCTTTCTTT. The complete variable domain, with remaining parts taken from reference TRBV7-3 and TRBJ1-1, reads GAGVSQTPSNKVTEKGKYVELRCDPISGHTALYWYRQSLGQGPEFLIYFQGTGAADDSGLPNDRFFAVRPEGSVSTLKIQRTERGDSAVYLCASSIQGNGNTEAFFGQGTRLTVV.